The clone carrying this T cell receptor beta chain was counted a few times. As yet, its antigen is unknown. It was with 60 Vbeta and 13 Jbeta primers that the PCR ran. Generated by immunoSEQ multiplex PCR, the TCRdb table keeps only in-frame clones and is missing some. The table lists around 39,000 clones, around 77% of them singletons. These data are taken from a study of cytomegalovirus exposure and HLA in healthy donors. General study results and limits: In a later analysis, TCR beta V- and J-gene trimming was associated with a missense DCLRE1C variant. Some V segments, TRBV6-2 and TRBV6-3 among them, were indistinguishable and were therefore excluded.

Healthy bone marrow donors formed the donor group. Despite likely unrecorded immune exposures, the donors were nominally healthy at the time of sampling. Germline CDR1 and CDR2: SGDLS and YYNGEE. This CDR3 has 20 amino acids. Trimming cost V 4 bases and J 0 bases; bases outside gene matches: 17. The sequencing sample was made of PBMCs. The receptor was derived from a man under 40 in good health and CMV-seronegative. The chain couples TRBV9 to TRBJ2-1; TRBD2 aligns across 9 bases. The CDR3 nucleotides are TGTGCCAGCAGCCACAACCAAAATGAAAATAGCGGGAGCTCCTACAATGAGCAGTTCTTC. Its protein product is CASSHNQNENSGSSYNEQFF.